Included here is one TCR beta chain sequence, with context. Its target is unknown. This entry is derived from a study of circulating and synovial CD4+ cells in juvenile arthritis. Findings and caveats of the study: Measured synovium overlap likely understates the true shared repertoire. CPL and bulk CD4 samples differed at least tenfold in T cell genomes. Bulk blood CD4 repertoires were more diverse than these. Compared with bulk blood, circulating pathogenic-like lymphocytes shared substantially more CDR3 sequences with synovial T cells.

The germline CDR1 and CDR2 sequences are SGHDN and FVKESK. There are 15 residues in the CDR3. V was clipped by 3 bases and J by 5 bases; unmatched bases: 6. The repertoire was sequenced with immunoSEQ multiplex PCR; TCRdb's copy has only in-frame clones and lacks some. The table records around 32,000 clones, about 96% of them present only once. Sequencing was carried out using CD4+ T cells from blood. The TCR sequence derives from a human donor with juvenile idiopathic arthritis. The V and J genes are TRBV14 and TRBJ2-7; TRBD2 agrees at 11 bases. This chain's CDR3 is CASSHRLAGFHEQYF. CDR3 DNA sequence: TGTGCCAGCAGCCACCGACTAGCGGGATTTCACGAGCAGTACTTC. The full variable domain, its missing parts supplied by reference TRBV14 and TRBJ2-7, is EAGVTQFPSHSVIEKGQTVTLRCDPISGHDNLYWYRRVMGKEIKFLLHFVKESKQDESGMPNNRFLAERTGGTYSTLKVQPAELEDSGVYFCASSHRLAGFHEQYFGPGTRLTVT.